These 14 T cell receptor beta chains share one sample of origin, sequenced in a study of regulatory T cells in long-lasting Graves disease (dated by TCRdb to about 2021). Read against the paper, the sample's time point label means: persistent/refractory GD, antithyroid drugs over 5 years with positive TRAb. RNA was extracted from PBMCs in TRIzol for both TCR sequencing and RNA sequencing. The library was generated by multiplex PCR. The sequencer was an Illumina HiSeq 4000. To build TCR beta libraries, CDR3 regions were amplified by Arm-PCR using iRepertoire HTBI primers. Using fastp trimming at Q25 and MiXCR clonotype assembly, TCRdb reanalyzed the public sequencing data and kept in-frame beta chains. Each CDR3 protein gets just one entry, which takes the most common genes and DNA from the rows behind it. The sample contains some 440,000 distinct CDR3 sequences, around 20% of them found a single time. The top ten clones comprise 6.5% to 8% of the sample.

Sequenced material: peripheral blood mononuclear cells (PBMCs), taken when the disease was refractory, from a patient treated with antithyroid drugs. The receptor set was obtained from a female donor with Graves disease.

This chain links TRBV27 with TRBJ2-7; D remains unclear. Germline CDR1 MNHEY, CDR2 SMNVEV (reference sequence). V lost 6 bases and J lost 1, with 13 bases in between. The CDR3 is made up of 14 amino acids. CDR3 protein: CASSNRRVSYEQYF. As DNA, the CDR3 is TGTGCCAGCAGCAATCGACGTGTATCCTACGAGCAGTACTTC.

The chain combines TRBV28 with TRBJ2-1; D remains unclear. CDR3 length: 16 amino acids. Trimming left V 5 bases short and J 5 bases short, with 19 bases between. Germline loops: CDR1 MDHEN, CDR2 SYDVKM. The CDR3 spells CASSIPGVSLDNEQFF. The CDR3, as DNA: TGTGCCAGCAGTATACCCGGAGTCTCGTTGGACAATGAGCAGTTCTTC.

This clonotype appeared many times. CDR3 in amino acids: CASSLYVTSSYNSPLHF. CDR3 coding DNA: TGTGCCAGCAGTTTGTACGTGACAAGCTCCTATAATTCACCCCTCCACTTT. V and J are TRBV28 and TRBJ1-6, with D hard to call. Germline V CDR1 and CDR2: MDHEN, SYDVKM. Trimming pared 3 bases from V and 0 bases from J, leaving 12 bases between. This CDR3 spans 17 amino acids.

This clonotype showed up just a few times. The J gene is TRBJ2-2, the V gene TRBV5-1; 9 nucleotides match TRBD2. Germline lookup yields CDR1 SGHRS and CDR2 YFSETQ. With V trimmed by 0 bases and J by 6 bases, 3 bases remained unmatched. CDR3 length: 15 amino acids. This chain's CDR3 is CASSLGTSESGELFF. CDR3 DNA: TGCGCCAGCAGCTTGGGGACTAGCGAGTCCGGGGAGCTGTTTTTT.

This clonotype was detected many times. CDR3 loop: CATSRDLRQSSYEQYF. Written as DNA, the CDR3 is TGTGCCACCAGCAGAGATCTCCGACAGAGCTCCTACGAGCAGTACTTC. The rearrangement uses TRBV15 and TRBJ2-7; D possibly corresponds to TRBD1 (5 bases). Looked up from germline, CDR1 is LNHNV and CDR2 is YYDKDF (reference sequence). V lost 0 bases and J lost 0, with 12 bases in between. The CDR3 sequence is 16 residues long.

A few counts support this clonotype. The chain carries TRBV28 and TRBJ2-1; 13 nucleotides align to TRBD2. Per germline, CDR1 MDHEN and CDR2 SYDVKM. After removal of 4 bases from V and 8 bases from J, the junction contained 11 bases not matched to a gene. The CDR3 runs to 17 residues. The CDR3: CASSWGTSGIFLHEQFF. DNA of the CDR3: TGTGCCAGCAGTTGGGGGACTAGCGGGATCTTCTTACATGAGCAGTTCTTC.

This clonotype was recorded many times. The chain is built from TRBV6-1 and TRBJ1-1; no firm D call. The germline V gene has CDR1 MNHNS and CDR2 SASEGT. The CDR3 loop spans 12 amino acids. Trimming shortened V by 11 bases and J by 3 bases, and 13 bases separated the two germline ends. In nucleotides, the CDR3 is TGTGCCGGAGCGCGCGGCGACACTGAAGCTTTCTTT. This translates into CAGARGDTEAFF.

This chain uses TRBV6-5 with TRBJ1-4; 8 positions agree with TRBD1. CDR1 and CDR2 (germline): MNHEY, SVGAGI. The CDR3 length is 16 residues. After removal of 2 bases from V and 3 bases from J, the junction contained 5 bases not matched to a gene. CDR3 loop: CASSYLQGAANEKLFF. In nucleotides, the CDR3 is TGTGCCAGCAGTTACCTCCAGGGGGCGGCTAATGAAAAACTGTTTTTT.

The table lists this clonotype with a few counts. The chain recombines TRBV7-8 with TRBJ2-6; either TRBD1 or TRBD2 may fit D (5 bases each). CDR3 length: 15 amino acids. From germline, CDR1 is SGHVS and CDR2 FQNEAQ. V shed 6 bases and J shed 13 bases, with 22 bases lying between them. The CDR3 nucleotides are TGTGCCAGCAGTAGAGGGGCAGGCGACCCGCGAGTCCTGACTTTC. This codes for CASSRGAGDPRVLTF.

The chain uses TRBV24-1 and TRBJ2-7; maybe TRBD2 (6 bases). V lost 9 bases and J 2 bases, leaving 16 bases between the germline ends. CDR1 and CDR2 from the germline V gene are KGHDR and SFDVKD. The CDR3 consists of 14 residues. CDR3 loop: CATLAMVRAYEQYF. The CDR3 DNA is TGTGCCACCCTAGCGATGGTGAGAGCCTACGAGCAGTACTTC.

V and J are TRBV5-1 and TRBJ2-2; 14 bases agree with TRBD2. V gave up 4 bases and J gave up 0 bases; unmatched junction bases: 2. There are 17 residues in the CDR3. Germline CDR1 SGHRS, CDR2 YFSETQ. The CDR3 region has the DNA TGCGCCAGCAGCCCGGGACTAGCGGGGGCGAACACCGGGGAGCTGTTTTTT. The encoded protein is CASSPGLAGANTGELFF.

The chain joins TRBV30 to TRBJ2-7; perhaps TRBD2 as D (5 bases). Germline CDR1 is GTSNPN and CDR2 is SVGIG (reference sequence). V dropped 3 bases and J dropped 6 bases, with 18 bases sitting between them. The length of the CDR3 is 14 residues. The CDR3 sequence: CAWSPPPDRGEQYF. The CDR3 bases are TGTGCCTGGAGCCCGCCCCCGGATCGGGGCGAGCAGTACTTC.

This clonotype was picked up a small number of times. The J gene is TRBJ1-5, the V gene TRBV19; 8 bases map to TRBD1. Germline V gives CDR1 LNHDA, CDR2 SQIVND (reference sequence). This CDR3 is built from 14 residues. With 3 bases clipped from V and 6 bases from J, the junction kept 4 bases outside the gene matches. The CDR3 loop is CASSIRGLTQPQHF. The CDR3 DNA is TGTGCCAGTAGTATCAGGGGGCTAACTCAGCCCCAGCATTTT.

This clonotype was counted ten times or more. V and J are TRBV11-2 and TRBJ1-4; D is uncertain. The length of the CDR3 is 18 residues. Germline V gene data show CDR1 as SGHAT and CDR2 as FQNNGV. V lost 1 base to trimming and J lost 2 bases, with 17 bases between them. The DNA for the CDR3 is TGTGCCAGCAGCTTAGCCTCGGGAGGGCCCTTCACTAATGAAAAACTGTTTTTT. It yields the protein CASSLASGGPFTNEKLFF.